The TCR beta chain under discussion was sequenced for a study of blood T cell repertoires in COVID-19. Profiled with immunoSEQ multiplex PCR; TCRdb holds only in-frame clones, not every one. Counted here are about 210,000 clones, over 75% occurring once; the ten biggest clones make up around 8.8%. The study recruited people aged roughly 18 to 95 years across around 23 US areas. The CDR3 is 16 amino acids. Per the germline V gene, CDR1 is SGHVS and CDR2 is FQNEAQ. The V gene end was trimmed by 0 bases and the J gene end by 3 bases; junction bases not matched to a gene: 2. The sequence came from a man aged 35 to 55 who had recovered from COVID-19. Material for sequencing was PBMCs or T cells enriched from blood (not recorded which). V usage is TRBV7-8 and J usage is TRBJ2-7; TRBD2 agrees at 13 bases. CDR3 nucleotides: TGTGCCAGCAGCTTAGCGACTAGCGGGGGGATCTACGAGCAGTACTTC. This gives the protein CASSLATSGGIYEQYF.